The clone carrying this T cell receptor (beta chain) was detected only a few times. This table comes from immunoSEQ multiplex PCR, and its TCRdb copy is limited to in-frame clones, with some not included. The sample includes about 160,000 clones, around nine tenths seen only once; the top ten take about a tenth. This specimen comes from a study of blood T cell repertoires in COVID-19. Trimming removed 3 bases at V and 5 bases at J, with 13 bases between. The germline V gene has CDR1 WNHNN and CDR2 SYGVQD (reference sequence). There are 14 residues in the CDR3. Sequenced input: peripheral blood. The source is a woman between 65 and 79 years old with COVID-19, enrolled during active disease. The chain joins TRBV10-1 to TRBJ1-1, with a tentative D call TRBD1 (6 bases). CDR3 protein: CASSEFRGGTEAFF. The CDR3 DNA sequence: TGCGCCAGCAGTGAATTCAGGGGAGGGACTGAAGCTTTCTTT.